The entry below describes one T cell receptor beta chain. Antigen unknown. Germline V gives CDR1 KGHSH, CDR2 LQKENI. CDR3 length equals 15 residues. These data belong to a study of graft-versus-host responses after intestinal transplantation. Study overall: Recipients received multivisceral, liver-intestinal, or isolated intestinal transplants. Notes on the study in general: Circulating GvH clone levels at their peak were associated with HvG declines (early post-transplant).

Generated by immunoSEQ multiplex PCR, the TCRdb table keeps only in-frame clones and is missing some. The sample yields 18,000 or so clones, around 95% seen once. This receptor was obtained from a human patient who received an intestinal transplant, so some T cells may come from the graft donor. V is TRBV18 and J is TRBJ2-5, with D possibly matching TRBD2 (6 bases). The DNA end is a closer match to TRBJ2-7, so the J assignment may be wrong. Sequenced material: PBMCs, taken 23 days after intestinal transplant. The CDR3 DNA follows: TGTGCCAGCTCACCCTACGTCGGGGAGGTGTACGAGCAGTACTTC. It codes for CASSPYVGEVYEQYF.